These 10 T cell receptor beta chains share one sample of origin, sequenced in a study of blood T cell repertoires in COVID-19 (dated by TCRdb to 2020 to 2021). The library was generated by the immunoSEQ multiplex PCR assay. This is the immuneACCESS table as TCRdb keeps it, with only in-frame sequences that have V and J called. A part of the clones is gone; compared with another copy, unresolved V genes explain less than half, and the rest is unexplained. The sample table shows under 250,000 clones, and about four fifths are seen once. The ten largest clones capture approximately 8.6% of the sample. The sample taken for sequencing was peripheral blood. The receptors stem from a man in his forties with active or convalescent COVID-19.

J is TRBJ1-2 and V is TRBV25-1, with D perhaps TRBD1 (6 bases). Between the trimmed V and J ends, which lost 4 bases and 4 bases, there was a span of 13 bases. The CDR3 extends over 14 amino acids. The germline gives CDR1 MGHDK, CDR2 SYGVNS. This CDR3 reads CASSVTGRAYGYTF. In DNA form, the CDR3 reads TGTGCCAGCAGTGTAACAGGGAGGGCCTATGGCTACACCTTC.

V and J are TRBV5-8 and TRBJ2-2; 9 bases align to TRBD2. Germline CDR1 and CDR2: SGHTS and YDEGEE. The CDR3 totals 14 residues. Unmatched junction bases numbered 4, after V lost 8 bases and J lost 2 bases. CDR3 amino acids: CASQREDNTGELFF. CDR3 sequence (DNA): TGTGCCAGTCAGCGGGAGGATAACACCGGGGAGCTGTTTTTT.

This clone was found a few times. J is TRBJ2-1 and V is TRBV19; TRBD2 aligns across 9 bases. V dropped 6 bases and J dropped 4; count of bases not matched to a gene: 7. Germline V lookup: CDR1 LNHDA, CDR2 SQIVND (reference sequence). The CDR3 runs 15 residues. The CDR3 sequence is CASSWGAGGYNEQFF. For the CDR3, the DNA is TGTGCCAGTAGCTGGGGAGCGGGGGGTTACAATGAGCAGTTCTTC.

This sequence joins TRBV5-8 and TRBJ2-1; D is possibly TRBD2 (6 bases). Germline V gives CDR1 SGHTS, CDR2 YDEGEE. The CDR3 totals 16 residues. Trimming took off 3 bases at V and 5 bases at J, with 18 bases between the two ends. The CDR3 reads CASSSNPGTYNNEQFF. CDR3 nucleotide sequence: TGTGCCAGCAGCTCGAACCCCGGGACTTATAACAATGAGCAGTTCTTC.

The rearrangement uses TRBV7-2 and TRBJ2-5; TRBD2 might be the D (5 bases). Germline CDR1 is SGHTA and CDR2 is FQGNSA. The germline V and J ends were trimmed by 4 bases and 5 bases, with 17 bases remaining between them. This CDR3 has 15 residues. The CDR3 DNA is TGTGCCAGCAGCTCCACTGGGGTAGCGTGGGAGACCCAGTACTTC. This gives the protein CASSSTGVAWETQYF.

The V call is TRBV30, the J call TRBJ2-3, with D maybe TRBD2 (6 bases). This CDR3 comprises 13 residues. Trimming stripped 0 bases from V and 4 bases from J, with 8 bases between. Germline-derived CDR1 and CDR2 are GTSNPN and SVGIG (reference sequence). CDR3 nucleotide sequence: TGTGCCTGGAGTGTACCGGGGGCAGATACGCAGTATTTT. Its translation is CAWSVPGADTQYF.

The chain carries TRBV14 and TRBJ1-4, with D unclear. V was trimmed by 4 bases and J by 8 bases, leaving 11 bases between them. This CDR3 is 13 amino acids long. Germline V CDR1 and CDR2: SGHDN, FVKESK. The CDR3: CASSRYGAEKLFF. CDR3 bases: TGTGCCAGCAGCCGCTACGGAGCCGAAAAACTGTTTTTT.

DNA for the CDR3: TGTGCCAGCTCACCCACGGGGGGCTTTGGGAATCAGCCCCAGCATTTT. Its protein is CASSPTGGFGNQPQHF. The chain joins TRBV18 to TRBJ1-5, with TRBD1 as a possible D gene (6 bases). The CDR3 extends over 16 amino acids. The germline V gene encodes CDR1 KGHSH and CDR2 LQKENI. Trimming cost V 3 bases and J 4 bases, with 16 bases left between them.

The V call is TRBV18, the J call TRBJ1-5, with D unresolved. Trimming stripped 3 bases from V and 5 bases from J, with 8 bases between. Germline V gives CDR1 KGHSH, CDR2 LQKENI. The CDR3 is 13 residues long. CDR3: CASSPKGDQPQHF. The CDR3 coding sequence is TGTGCCAGCTCACCCAAAGGAGATCAGCCCCAGCATTTT.

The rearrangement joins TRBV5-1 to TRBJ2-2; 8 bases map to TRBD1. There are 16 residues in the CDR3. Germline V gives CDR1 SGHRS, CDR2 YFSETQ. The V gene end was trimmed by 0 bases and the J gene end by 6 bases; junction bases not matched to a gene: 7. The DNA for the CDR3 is TGCGCCAGCAGCTTGGCCTCGGACAGGGCTGCCGGGGAGCTGTTTTTT. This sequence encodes CASSLASDRAAGELFF.